The present entry profiles one TCR beta chain with its context. This sample was included in a study of T cells in Graves' hyperthyroidism and ophthalmopathy. For the study at large: The authors collected peripheral blood at initial diagnosis, before any treatment.

Germline-derived CDR1 and CDR2 are DFQATT and SNEGSKA (reference sequence). The V and J ends lost 2 bases and 2 bases respectively, with 18 bases between them. The length of the CDR3 is 16 residues. Pregnant or lactating patients were excluded, as were those with uncontrolled infection or other autoimmune disease. TCR beta CDR3 regions were amplified from RNA transcripts. The study used the HTBI primer set for a first-round RT-PCR of the TCR CDR3. A single record per CDR3 protein comes from TCRdb applying MiXCR to the multiplex PCR reads. This sample yields more than 300,000 distinct CDR3 sequences, of which about 17% are seen a single time; almost 35% belongs to the top ten.

Sequencing was performed on blood. The chain has TRBV20-1 and TRBJ1-1, with D possibly matching TRBD1 (5 bases). This clonotype originated in a woman aged 30 to 39 with Graves' hyperthyroidism that later progressed to Graves' ophthalmopathy. As DNA, the CDR3 is TGCAGTGCTAGACCATCCTCCGGGGCATTCAACACTGAAGCTTTCTTT. Translated: CSARPSSGAFNTEAFF.